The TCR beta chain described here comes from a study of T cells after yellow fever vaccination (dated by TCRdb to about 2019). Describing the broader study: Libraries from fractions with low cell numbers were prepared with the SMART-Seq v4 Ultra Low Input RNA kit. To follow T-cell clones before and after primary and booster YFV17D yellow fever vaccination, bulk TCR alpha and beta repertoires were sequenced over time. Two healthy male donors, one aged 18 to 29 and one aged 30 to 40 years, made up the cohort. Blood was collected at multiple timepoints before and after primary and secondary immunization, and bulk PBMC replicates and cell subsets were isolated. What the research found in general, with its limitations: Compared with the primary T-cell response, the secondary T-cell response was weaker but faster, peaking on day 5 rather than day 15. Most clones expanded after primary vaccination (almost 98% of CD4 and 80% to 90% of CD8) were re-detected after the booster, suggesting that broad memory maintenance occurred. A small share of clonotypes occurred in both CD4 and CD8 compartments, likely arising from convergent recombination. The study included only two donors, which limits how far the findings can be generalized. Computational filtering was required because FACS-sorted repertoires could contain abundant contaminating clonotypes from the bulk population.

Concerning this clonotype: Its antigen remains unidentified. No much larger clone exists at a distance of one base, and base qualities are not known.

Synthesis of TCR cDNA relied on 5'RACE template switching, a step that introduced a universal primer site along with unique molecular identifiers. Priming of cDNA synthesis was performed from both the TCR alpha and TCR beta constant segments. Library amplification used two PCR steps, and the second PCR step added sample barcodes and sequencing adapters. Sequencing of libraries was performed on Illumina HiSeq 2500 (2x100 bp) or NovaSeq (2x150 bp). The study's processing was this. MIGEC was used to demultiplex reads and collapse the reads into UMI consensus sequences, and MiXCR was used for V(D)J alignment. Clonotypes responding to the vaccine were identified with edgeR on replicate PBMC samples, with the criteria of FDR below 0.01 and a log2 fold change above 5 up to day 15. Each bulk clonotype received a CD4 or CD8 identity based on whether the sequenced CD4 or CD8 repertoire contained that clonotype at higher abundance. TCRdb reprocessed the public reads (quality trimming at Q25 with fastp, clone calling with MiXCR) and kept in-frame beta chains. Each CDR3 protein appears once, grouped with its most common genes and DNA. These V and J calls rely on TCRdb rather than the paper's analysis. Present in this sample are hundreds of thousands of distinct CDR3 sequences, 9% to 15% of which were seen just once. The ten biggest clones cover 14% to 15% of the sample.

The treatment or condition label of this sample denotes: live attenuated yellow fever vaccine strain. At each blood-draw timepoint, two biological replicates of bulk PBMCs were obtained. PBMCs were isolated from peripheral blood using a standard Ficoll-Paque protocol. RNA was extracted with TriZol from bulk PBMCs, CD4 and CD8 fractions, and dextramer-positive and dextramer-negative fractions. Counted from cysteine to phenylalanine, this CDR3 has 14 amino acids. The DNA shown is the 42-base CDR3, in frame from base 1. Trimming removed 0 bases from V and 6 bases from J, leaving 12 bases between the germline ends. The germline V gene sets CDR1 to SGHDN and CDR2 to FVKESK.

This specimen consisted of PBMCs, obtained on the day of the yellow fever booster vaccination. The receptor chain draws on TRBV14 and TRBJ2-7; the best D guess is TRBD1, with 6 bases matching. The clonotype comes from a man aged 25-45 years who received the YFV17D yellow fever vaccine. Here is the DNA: TGTGCCAGCAGCCAAGATTTTACAGGGTCCGAGCAGTACTTC. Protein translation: CASSQDFTGSEQYF.